This is a list of T cell receptor beta chains from one sample in a study of T cell repertoires in cytomegalovirus infection. Each CDR3 protein is one row after TCRdb ran MiXCR on the reads. In the table there are some 350,000 distinct CDR3 sequences, almost 30% of which are singletons. The antigens for these receptors are not known. This specimen was cultured PBMCs, taken from culture after CMV antigen stimulation. These receptors were collected from a human donor in good health (CMV status not recorded). Some clones in this sample may be carry-over from other donors' samples. Each CDR3 is given with its conserved first and last residue. D genes are given only for firm matches. Clone size, where shown, is once, few, many, or a class for clones that have expanded.

clone_size,d_call,j_call,v_call,cdr3_nt,cdr3_aa
once,TRBD2,TRBJ2-3,TRBV5-1,TGCGCCAGCAGCTTTTCCTTGGGCGGGAGGAGAGCAGATACGCAGTATTTT,CASSFSLGGRRADTQYF
few,NA,TRBJ2-7,TRBV7-9,TGTGCCGGGAGTCGGACTCCCACCTACGAGCAGTACTTC,CAGSRTPTYEQYF
NA,NA,TRBJ2-7,TRBV7-9,TGTGCCAGCAGCTTAAGCGCCAGAGTCGACGAGCAGTACTTC,CASSLSARVDEQYF
NA,NA,TRBJ2-7,TRBV20-1,TGCAGTGCTAAGCAGGGGGGATACGAGCAGTACTTC,CSAKQGGYEQYF
NA,TRBD1,TRBJ1-2,TRBV14,TGTGCCAGCAGCCGATCCAGGGGGCTTAAAGTTAACTATGGCTACACCTTC,CASSRSRGLKVNYGYTF
NA,TRBD1,TRBJ2-7,TRBV5-4,TGTGCCAGCAGCTTGGGTGGCGGACAGGGGTCCTACGAGCAGTACTTC,CASSLGGGQGSYEQYF
few,NA,TRBJ2-2,TRBV12-5,TGTGCTAGTGATAGACAGGAGTACACCGGGGAGCTGTTTTTT,CASDRQEYTGELFF
NA,NA,TRBJ1-3,TRBV11-3,TGTGCCAGCAGCTCCCGGCCCAGGACCGATGGAAACACCATATATTTT,CASSSRPRTDGNTIYF
NA,NA,TRBJ1-1,TRBV2,TGTGCCAGCAGTGATTTTGGAAGGAACACTGAAGCTTTCTTT,CASSDFGRNTEAFF
NA,TRBD2,TRBJ2-2,TRBV20-1,TGCAGTGCTGAACGCACCGGGACTAGGTCGAACACCGGGGAGCTGTTTTTT,CSAERTGTRSNTGELFF
many,NA,TRBJ1-2,TRBV4-2,TGTGCCAGCAGCCAAGGGACCGGGGTCTCCTATGGCTACACCTTC,CASSQGTGVSYGYTF
NA,TRBD1,TRBJ1-2,TRBV28,TGTGCCAGCAAAACACAGGGGGCAGGCTATGGCTACACCTTC,CASKTQGAGYGYTF
few,NA,TRBJ1-5,TRBV27,TGTGCCAGCAGTTTACGCTGGGACGGACAGCCCCAGCATTTT,CASSLRWDGQPQHF
NA,TRBD1,TRBJ2-6,TRBV7-4,TGTGCCAGCAGCACTCCGGGACAGTTTCTCTCTGGGGCCAACGTCCTGACTTTC,CASSTPGQFLSGANVLTF
NA,TRBD2,TRBJ2-1,TRBV6-4,TGTGCCAGCAGTAACAAGCGGGATAAACACAATGAGCAGTTCTTC,CASSNKRDKHNEQFF
NA,NA,TRBJ1-1,TRBV12-3/TRBV12-4,TGTGCCAGCAGTCTAGGGGATGAAGCTTTCTTT,CASSLGDEAFF
NA,NA,TRBJ2-2,TRBV30,TGTGCCTGGAGTGTACGGCTAGCTTTCGCCGGGGAGCTGTTTTTT,CAWSVRLAFAGELFF